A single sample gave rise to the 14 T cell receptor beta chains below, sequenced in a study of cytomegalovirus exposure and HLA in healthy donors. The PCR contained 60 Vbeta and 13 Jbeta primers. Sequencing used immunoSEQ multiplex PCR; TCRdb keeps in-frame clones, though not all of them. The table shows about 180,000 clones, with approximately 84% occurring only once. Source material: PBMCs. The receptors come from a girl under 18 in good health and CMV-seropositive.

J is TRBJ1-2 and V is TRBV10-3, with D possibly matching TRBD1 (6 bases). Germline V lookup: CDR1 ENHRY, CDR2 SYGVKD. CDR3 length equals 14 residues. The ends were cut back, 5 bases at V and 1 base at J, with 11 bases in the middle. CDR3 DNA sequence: TGTGCCATCAGTCGAGACAGGTTTAACTATGGCTACACCTTC. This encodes CAISRDRFNYGYTF.

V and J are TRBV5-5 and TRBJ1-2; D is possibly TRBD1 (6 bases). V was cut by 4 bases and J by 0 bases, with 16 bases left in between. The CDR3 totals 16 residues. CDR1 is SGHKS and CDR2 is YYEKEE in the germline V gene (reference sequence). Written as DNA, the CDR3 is TGTGCCAGCAGCGTTGGACAGCTTAGAACTAACTATGGCTACACCTTC. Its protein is CASSVGQLRTNYGYTF.

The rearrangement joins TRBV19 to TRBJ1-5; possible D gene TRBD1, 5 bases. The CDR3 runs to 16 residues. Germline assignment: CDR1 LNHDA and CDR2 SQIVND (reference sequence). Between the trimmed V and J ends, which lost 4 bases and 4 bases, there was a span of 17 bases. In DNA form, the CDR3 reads TGTGCCAGTAGTAATATAGAGACAGCCCTTAATCAGCCCCAGCATTTT. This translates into CASSNIETALNQPQHF.

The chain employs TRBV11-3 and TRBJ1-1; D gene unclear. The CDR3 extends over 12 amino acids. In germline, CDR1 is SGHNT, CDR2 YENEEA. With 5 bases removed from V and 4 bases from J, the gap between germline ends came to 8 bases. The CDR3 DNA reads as TGTGCCAGCAGCGAGGCTGGCACTGAAGCTTTCTTT. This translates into CASSEAGTEAFF.

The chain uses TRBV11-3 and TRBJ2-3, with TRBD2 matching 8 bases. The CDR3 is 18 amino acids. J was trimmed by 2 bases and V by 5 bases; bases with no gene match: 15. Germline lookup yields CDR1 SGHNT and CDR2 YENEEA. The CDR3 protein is CASSLQGRPGGITDTQYF. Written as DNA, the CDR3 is TGTGCCAGCAGCCTACAAGGCCGACCGGGGGGGATCACAGATACGCAGTATTTT. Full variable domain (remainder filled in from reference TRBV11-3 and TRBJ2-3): EAGVVQSPRYKIIEKKQPVAFWCNPISGHNTLYWYLQNLGQGPELLIRYENEEAVDDSQLPKDRFSAERLKGVDSTLKIQPAELGDSAVYLCASSLQGRPGGITDTQYFGPGTRLTVL.

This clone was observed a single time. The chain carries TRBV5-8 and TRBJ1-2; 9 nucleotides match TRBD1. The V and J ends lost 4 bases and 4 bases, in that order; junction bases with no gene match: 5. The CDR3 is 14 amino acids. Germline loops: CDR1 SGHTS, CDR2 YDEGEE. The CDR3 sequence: CASSRGQGTYGYTF. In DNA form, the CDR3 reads TGTGCCAGCAGCAGGGGACAGGGAACCTATGGCTACACCTTC.

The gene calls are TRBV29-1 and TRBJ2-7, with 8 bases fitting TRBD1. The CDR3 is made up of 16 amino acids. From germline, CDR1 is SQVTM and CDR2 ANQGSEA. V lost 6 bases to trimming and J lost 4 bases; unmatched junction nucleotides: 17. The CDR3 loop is CSVETVRQGLRYEQYF. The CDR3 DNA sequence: TGCAGCGTCGAGACAGTCAGACAGGGGCTAAGGTACGAGCAGTACTTC.

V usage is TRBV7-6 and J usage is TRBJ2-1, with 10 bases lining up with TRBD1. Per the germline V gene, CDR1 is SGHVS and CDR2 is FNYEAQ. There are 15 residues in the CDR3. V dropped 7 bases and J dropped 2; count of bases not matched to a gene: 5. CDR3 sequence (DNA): TGTGCCAGCACCCGGGGACAGGGGACCTACAATGAGCAGTTCTTC. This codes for CASTRGQGTYNEQFF.

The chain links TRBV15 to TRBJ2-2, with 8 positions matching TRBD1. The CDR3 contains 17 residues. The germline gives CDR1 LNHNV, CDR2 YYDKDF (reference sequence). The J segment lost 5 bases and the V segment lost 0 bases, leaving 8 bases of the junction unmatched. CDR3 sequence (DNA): TGTGCCACCAGCAGAGATGAGCAGGGGGCAGTAACCGGGGAGCTGTTTTTT. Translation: CATSRDEQGAVTGELFF.

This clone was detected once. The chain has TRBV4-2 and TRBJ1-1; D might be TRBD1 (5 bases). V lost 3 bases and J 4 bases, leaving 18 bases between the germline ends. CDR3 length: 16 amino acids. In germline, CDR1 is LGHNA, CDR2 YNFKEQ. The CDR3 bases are TGTGCCAGCAGCCATGCGCCCGTAGGGGTTTCCACTGAAGCTTTCTTT. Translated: CASSHAPVGVSTEAFF.

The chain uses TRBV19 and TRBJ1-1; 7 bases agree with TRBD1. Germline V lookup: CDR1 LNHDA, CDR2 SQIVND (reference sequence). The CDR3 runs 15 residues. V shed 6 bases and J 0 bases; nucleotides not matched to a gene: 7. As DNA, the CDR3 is TGTGCCAGTAGACCGAAGGGACAGATGAACACTGAAGCTTTCTTT. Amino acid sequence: CASRPKGQMNTEAFF.

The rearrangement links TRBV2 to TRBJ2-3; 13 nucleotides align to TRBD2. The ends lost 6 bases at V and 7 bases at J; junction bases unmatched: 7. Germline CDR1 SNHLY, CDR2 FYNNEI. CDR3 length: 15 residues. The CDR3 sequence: CASRVTSGGANTQYF. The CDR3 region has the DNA TGTGCCAGCAGAGTTACTAGCGGGGGGGCAAATACGCAGTATTTT.

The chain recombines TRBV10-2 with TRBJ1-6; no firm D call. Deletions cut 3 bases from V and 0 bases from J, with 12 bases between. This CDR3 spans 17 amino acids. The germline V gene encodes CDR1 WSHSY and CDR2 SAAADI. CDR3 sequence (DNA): TGCGCCAGCAGTGATTCGACGAGGAGCTCCTATAATTCACCCCTCCACTTT. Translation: CASSDSTRSSYNSPLHF.

The CDR3 protein is CASSRDRGSFYEQYF. The CDR3 DNA is TGTGCCAGCAGTCGGGACAGGGGAAGTTTCTACGAGCAGTACTTC. The J gene is TRBJ2-7, the V gene TRBV27; 10 bases agree with TRBD1. This CDR3 region has 15 residues. In germline, CDR1 is MNHEY, CDR2 SMNVEV (reference sequence). Trimming removed 5 bases from V and 3 bases from J; junction bases left unmatched: 7.